Sequencing of this TCR beta chain was carried out in a study of blood T cell repertoires in COVID-19 (dated by TCRdb to the early 2020s). In the study overall: Collaborator samples came from the United States, Italy and Spain and covered acute and convalescent phases of COVID-19. The prospective study material was composed of cDNA or gDNA derived from T cells, B-cell-depleted T cells, or PBMCs. Deeply sampled blood TCRbeta repertoires from subjects exposed to, actively infected with, or recovered from COVID-19 were included in the dataset. The repertoires were released in a freely available public database intended as a resource for research on the immune response to SARS-CoV-2. The samples were drawn from the first 160 participants of the ongoing ImmuneRACE study and from 950 to 1,500 subjects provided by 6 global collaborators. Sample metadata almost always included a de-identified subject ID, COVID-19 status, age in years and sex. Where HLA class I and class II types were available, the types were taken from metadata supplied by the sample provider, not from assay-based typing. Study-wide findings and limitations: The amount of clinical and demographic metadata varied by source and participant and was provided uncurated.

Each collaborating institution followed its own protocols to collect whole blood in K2EDTA tubes. For TCRbeta analysis, collaborators shipped samples as frozen whole blood, isolated PBMCs, or DNA extracted from either of those sample types. Via the germline V gene, CDR1 is SGHVS and CDR2 FQNEAQ. The CDR3 contains 16 residues, cysteine and phenylalanine counted. The retained sequence is limited to the CDR3, 48 bases, with the frame set at the first base. Trimming accounts for 5 bases at V and 9 bases at J, while the number of junction bases matched to no gene is 11. TCRbeta CDR3 regions were amplified from genomic DNA by means of the immunoSEQ Assay, a bias-controlled multiplex PCR. On the study's bioinformatics: The number of nucleated cells in each sample was estimated by amplification of reference gene primers within the assay. Sequence reads were collapsed and filtered to measure the absolute abundance of every unique TCRbeta CDR3 rearrangement. For each sample, productive Simpson clonality was calculated as the square root of Simpson's diversity index over productive rearrangements. The immuneACCESS repertoire file appears here via TCRdb, limited to in-frame rearrangements. These files lack a portion of the clones; in checked studies, under half of the deficit traces to unresolved V genes, and the cause of the others is not known. V and J calls and clone size are as listed in that table; D and trimming were resolved from the DNA. The sample data list 55,000 to 70,000 clones, and just under 95% of these were observed just once. Together, the top ten hold about 6% of the sample.

Comments on this clone: Its antigen specificity is not known. Qualities for individual bases were not recorded, and no much larger clone is one base off.

The clonotype comes from a human donor in a cohort sampled during active COVID-19. The rearranged chain carries TRBV7-8 and TRBJ2-1; 12 of the junction bases match TRBD2. The material sequenced was peripheral blood. The sequenced DNA: TGTGCCAGCAGCCCCCGACTAGCGGGAGAACTCGGTGAGCAGTTCTTC. Translation gives CASSPRLAGELGEQFF.